Below, 11 T cell receptor beta chains from the same sample are listed, as sequenced in a study of Tregs in tolerant kidney transplant recipients. Recipients received nonmyeloablative bone marrow transplants from related graft donors, with transient mixed chimerism. Sequenced by immunoSEQ multiplex PCR; TCRdb stores in-frame clones only, minus some. Here the sample table reports around 6,400 clones. The source was CD8+ T cells from blood (PBMCs), collected 12 months after the transplant. The receptors derive from a human patient who received a combined kidney and bone marrow transplant. Certain T cells may be donor cells from the graft.

With respect to this clone: The missing CDR3 end, 3 residues past where the read stops, is filled in from the germline J gene. V gene TRBV19 combines with J gene TRBJ2-1; D call uncertain. Per germline, CDR1 LNHDA and CDR2 SQIVND (reference sequence). V was shortened by 8 bases and J by 1 base, with 6 bases between the two germline ends. CDR3 length: 12 residues. CDR3 protein: CASSPSYNEQFF. CDR3 bases read: TGTGCCAGTTCCCCATCCTACAATGAG.

A word on this clone: Coverage ceases 3 residues before the CDR3 finishes, and the germline J gene fills in the end. The chain carries TRBV13 and TRBJ1-1; 12 bases fit TRBD1. J gave up 4 bases and V 4 bases, and 4 bases lay outside the gene matches. The CDR3 totals 15 residues. Germline V gene sequence: CDR1 PRHDT, CDR2 FYEKMQ (reference sequence). The part of the CDR3 DNA that was read is TGTGCCAGCAGCTGGGGACAGGGGGCCGGCACTGAA. Protein: CASSWGQGAGTE. In full, the CDR3 reads CASSWGQGAGTEAFF.

For this clone: The read finishes 3 residues shy of the CDR3 end, and the germline J gene is used to complete it. The chain couples TRBV18 to TRBJ1-4, with a tentative D call TRBD1 (5 bases). Trimming cost V 2 bases and J 3 bases, with 13 bases left between them. CDR1 is KGHSH and CDR2 is LQKENI in the germline V gene. The length of the CDR3 is 16 residues. The CDR3 loop reads CASSPVVGHPNEKLFF. The CDR3 DNA, read in part, is TGTGCCAGCTCACCAGTCGTAGGACACCCTAATGAAAAA.

Turning to this clone: The read ends 3 residues before the CDR3 terminus; that terminus is restored from the germline J gene. The chain carries TRBV29-1 and TRBJ1-5; D is unresolved. Looked up from germline, CDR1 is SQVTM and CDR2 is ANQGSEA. The CDR3 consists of 12 residues. Trimming pared 4 bases from V and 4 bases from J, leaving 8 bases between. CDR3 bases read: TGCAGCGTTGTTCAGGATAATCAGCCC. Protein product: CSVVQDNQP. From start to end, the CDR3 is CSVVQDNQPQHF.

For this clone: The CDR3 goes on 3 residues after the read ends, and that part is filled in from the germline J gene. The rearrangement joins TRBV12-3 or TRBV12-4 to TRBJ2-1; the match to TRBD2 covers 8 bases. The CDR3 contains 15 residues. With V trimmed by 7 bases and J by 7 bases, 12 bases remained unmatched. The DNA read from the CDR3 is TGTGCCAGCACCCCGTGGAGCGGGAGTATTAATGAG. Its protein product is CASTPWSGSINE. The complete CDR3 protein is CASTPWSGSINEQFF.

Remarks on this clone: Coverage ceases 3 residues before the CDR3 finishes, and the germline J gene fills in the end. The genes are TRBV7-6 and TRBJ2-7; D gene unclear. This CDR3 contains 13 residues. The germline V and J ends were trimmed by 4 bases and 2 bases, with 9 bases remaining between them. In germline, CDR1 is SGHVS, CDR2 FNYEAQ. Incomplete CDR3 DNA: TGTGCCAGCAGCTCGCGGTTGACCTACGAG. It is translated as CASSSRLTYE. The entire CDR3 protein is CASSSRLTYEQYF.

Points on this clone: The junction departs from the called germline gene at one end, perhaps through a read error. The read ends 3 residues shy of where the CDR3 ends; the end is completed using the germline J gene. The chain links TRBV7-8 to TRBJ2-7; D gene uncertain. The CDR3 totals 14 residues. Looked up from germline, CDR1 is SGHVS and CDR2 is FQNEAQ. The CDR3 bases that were read are TGTGCCAGCAGCTTAGTGAAGCGCTCCCACGAG. The encoded protein is CASSLVKRSHE. In full, the CDR3 reads CASSLVKRSHEQYF. The complete variable domain, with remaining parts taken from reference TRBV7-8 and TRBJ2-7, reads GAGVSQSPRYKVAKRGQDVALRCDPISGHVSLFWYQQALGQGPEFLTYFQNEAQLDKSGLPSDRFFAERPEGSVSTLKIQRTQQEDSAVYLCASSLVKRSHEQYFGPGTRLTVT.

To note about this clone: The read ends 3 residues shy of where the CDR3 ends; the end is completed using the germline J gene. This chain uses TRBV19 with TRBJ1-5, with D possibly matching TRBD1 (5 bases). In germline, CDR1 is LNHDA, CDR2 SQIVND (reference sequence). The V gene lost 3 bases and the J gene lost 6 bases, with 18 bases spanning the gap. The CDR3 has 16 residues. CDR3 region: CASSIGLGGLGQPQHF. The sequenced CDR3 bases are TGTGCCAGTAGTATCGGGCTTGGGGGACTTGGTCAGCCC.

Worth noting for this clone: Read coverage stops 3 residues before the CDR3 terminus; the germline J gene supplies the remainder. The rearrangement joins TRBV10-2 to TRBJ2-7; TRBD2 matches 15 bases. V lost 7 bases to trimming and J lost 4 bases; unmatched junction nucleotides: 8. CDR3 length equals 16 residues. CDR1 WSHSY and CDR2 SAAADI come from the germline V gene. CDR3 DNA, as far as it was read: TGCGCCAGCACCGAGGGACTAGCGGGAGGTAGTTACGAG. Translated, it gives CASTEGLAGGSYE. The whole CDR3 protein is CASTEGLAGGSYEQYF.

On this clone: The read halts 3 residues ahead of the CDR3 end, with the missing end drawn from the germline J gene. The chain carries TRBV7-6 and TRBJ2-1; TRBD2 is a possible D gene (5 bases). The CDR3 is made up of 16 amino acids. In germline, CDR1 is SGHVS, CDR2 FNYEAQ. V was clipped by 6 bases and J by 2 bases, with 17 bases between them. Here the CDR3 reads CASRPTGNLPYNEQFF. The DNA read from the CDR3 is TGTGCCAGCAGACCTACGGGGAACTTGCCCTACAATGAG.

Worth noting for this clone: The sequenced fragment ends 3 residues before the CDR3 boundary, so the rest is inferred from the germline J gene. The V and J genes are TRBV5-6 and TRBJ2-7, with D tentatively TRBD2 (6 bases). Germline CDR1 reads SGHDT; CDR2 reads YYEEEE. V lost 0 bases to trimming and J lost 0 bases, with 10 bases between them. The CDR3 extends over 15 amino acids. CDR3 region: CASSLDQGGSYEQYF. The CDR3 bases that were read are TGTGCCAGCAGCTTGGATCAGGGAGGCTCCTACGAG.